This T cell receptor (beta chain) originates from a study of human T cells and chemical hapten exposure. At the level of the study: Sensitization used 2% DPC on approximately 2 cm by approximately 2 cm upper inner arm skin. It was small differences in pooled library volume that mainly caused per-sample TCR yields to vary. Whole-study findings and limits: The number of TCRs above 1 in 1000 frequency did not change after DPC sensitization.

The germline V gene has CDR1 MNHNS and CDR2 SASEGT. This CDR3 region has 13 residues. V gave up 6 bases and J gave up 6 bases, with 14 bases separating them. Stated time point: patch test 1, 2 weeks after DPC sensitization. Regarding treatment: therapeutic diphenylcyclopropenone sensitization with weekly scalp DPC. Comment on this clonotype: Antigen unknown.

Unique molecular identifiers were affixed to discrete cDNA molecules within the library. TCRdb re-called the RACE reads through MiXCR, storing one row per CDR3 protein. The data show 180,000 or so distinct CDR3 sequences, around 13% seen once. The V and J genes are TRBV6-1 and TRBJ1-1; D unclear. The TCR was taken from a woman in her 30s with alopecia areata. Some clones in this sample may be carry-over from other donors' samples. Sequenced material: whole blood, taken in connection with sensitization to the hapten diphenylcyclopropenone (DPC). The CDR3 nucleotides are TGTGCCAGCAGGAATCCCAGGACCCCTGAAGCTTTCTTT. It translates to CASRNPRTPEAFF.